Reported below is one T cell receptor beta chain. Its binding antigen is unknown. Per-base quality was not reported, and no clone a single base away is much larger than it. In total, over 600 healthy bone marrow donors made up the cohort. Cohort members were all nominally healthy when sampled, although unrecorded immune exposures were likely present. The donor tested CMV seronegative and was one of the 352 seronegative cohort members. Every donor gave a peripheral blood sample, and the peripheral blood mononuclear cells from that sample were used for TCR beta sequencing. Genomic DNA was extracted from the blood cell samples with the Qiagen DNeasy Blood Extraction Kit. These data come from a study of cytomegalovirus exposure and HLA in healthy donors (dated 2017 in TCRdb). For context, the study as a whole: In an earlier analysis of under 600 of the donors, less than 350 Gb of sequence data and approximately 120 million unique TCR beta sequences from 150 million to 200 million T cells were reported. The study aimed to test whether signatures of past pathogen exposure could be identified by cataloging public T cell receptors. Approximately 330 gigabases of sequencing data and around 80 million unique TCR sequences made up an early release that covered roughly 670 HLA-typed donors. All discovery cohort repertoires had been generated on a single sequencing platform. In addition to the first cohort of about 650 subjects, a separate validation cohort of approximately 130 different subjects was used. Both class I and class II loci were covered by HLA typing, at four-digit resolution. Among 350 to 400 genotyped donors of the cohort, an average of roughly 240,000 unique TCR beta nucleotide sequences were sequenced per donor, roughly 18% of them non-productive. Of the roughly 400 genotyped donors, 81% were placed in the genetic ancestry cluster associated with self-reported Caucasian donors. To study patterns of TCR occurrence, a later analysis re-analyzed previously published TCR beta repertoires from several hundred donors and added high-resolution HLA genotyping. An earlier analysis of several hundred of the donors used high-throughput TCR beta sequencing to judge whether each TCR beta V gene segment behaved as functional or pseudogenic. Donor age, sex, ethnicity and CMV serostatus were collected together with the repertoire data. The T cell repertoires of around 730 subjects were profiled by immunosequencing and related to cytomegalovirus serostatus. Genome-wide SNP genotypes for about 65% of the roughly 670 donors were used in a later genetic analysis, which treated that subset as a discovery cohort. Rather than using new phenotypic data, the later analysis identified candidate immune exposures from TCR beta sequences and from how often those sequences occurred across donors. The number of typed donors differed by locus: about 629-630 for A, B, C, DRB1 and DQB1; 500 to 550 for DQA1; 606 for DPA1; and roughly 470 for DPB1. Five DR-DQ haplotypes were treated as single units for association and clustering because of strong linkage in the cohort. The study combined high-throughput TCR immunosequencing, statistical association of individual TCRs with disease status, and machine learning to predict cytomegalovirus infection status. Study-wide findings and limitations: This cohort had only TCR beta chains sequenced, and the lack of alpha or paired-chain data limited which features could be detected. A later genetic analysis reported fewer N-insertions in productive TCRs among donors in an Asian-associated ancestry cluster than the approximately 700-donor mean. Specific HLA alleles were associated with 18,000 or so TCR beta sequences at a false discovery rate of 0.05 in a later analysis. Because counts were too low, roughly 17 rarely observed V segments, including chromosome 9 orphons, were left out of the earlier analysis of roughly 600 of the donors. In a later analysis, most CMV-associated TCR beta chains were found to appear HLA-restricted, with HLA associations seemingly driven largely by CMV exposure. In a later analysis, the rate of TCR association differed among HLA loci, with DRB1 alleles having the most associated TCRs and HLA-C alleles having the fewest. Correlated functional status among segregating V segments might be attributable to linkage disequilibrium, but an unknown experimental factor could not be ruled out. HLA typing was unavailable for some donors at each locus, so association tests used only the typed subset. A later analysis reported that several top co-occurrence clusters appeared linked to parvovirus B19, influenza, CMV and Epstein-Barr virus. Cytomegalovirus status was reported to be diagnosed by the classifier with high specificity and sensitivity in both the original and validation cohorts. CMV serostatus was the only immune exposure information available for the cohort. The authors suggested that the approach could potentially be generalized to other disease states and immunological phenotypes. A cluster of highly shared sequence variants was judged likely to be a technical artifact of the sequencing pipeline. A further reported finding was that TCR beta sequences accurately predicted the HLA-A and HLA-B alleles for most subjects in the first cohort. A total of fewer than 200 TCR beta chains were listed by the study as associated with cytomegalovirus. Presence/absence analyses assumed roughly uniform sequencing depth across donors, an assumption that may not hold. In vitro tests confirmed that a few of the cytomegalovirus-associated TCR beta chains recognize cytomegalovirus antigens. Most TCR sequences were seen in very few donors, while some public TCRs were found in many individuals. Assigning TCR associations to individual alleles was difficult when HLA alleles, especially DR and DQ, strongly co-occurred. Some IMGT-functional V segments, including TRBV6-2 and TRBV6-3, could not be told apart with the 87-base-pair reads, so those segments were excluded. Broadly in line with IMGT annotations, most TCR beta V segments showed up in productive rearrangements about 87% or about 30% of the time in an earlier analysis of 587 of the donors. A later analysis found that HLA-associated TCR beta chains were more clonally expanded and had lower generation probabilities than equally common non-associated chains. A later genetic analysis associated a missense DCLRE1C variant with V-gene and J-gene trimming of TCR beta chains, and an independent cohort replicated the association.

Libraries were prepared through the immunoSEQ multiplex PCR assay. For the multiplex PCR, a mixture combining 60 forward primers for TCR Vbeta segments and 13 reverse primers for TCR Jbeta segments was used. The CDR3 region of rearranged TCR beta genes was amplified from genomic DNA by a multiplex PCR assay. The Illumina HiSeq System was used to sequence the amplified TCR beta libraries as 87-base-pair reads. Processing in the source paper ran as follows. Across the roughly 640 repertoires, a later analysis counted approximately 83 million unique TCR beta chains, about 10 million of which were shared by at least two donors. Raw reads were error-corrected and collapsed into unique sequences with a nearest-neighbor algorithm that merged closely related sequences to remove PCR and sequencing errors. CDR3 sequences were aligned to IMGT reference sequences to assign V, D and J gene segments. For a sequence to be retained, at least a six-nucleotide match to both a V gene segment and a J gene segment was required. Rearrangements were classified as productive when the CDR3 lacked stop codons and remained in frame with V and J, and all other rearrangements were classified as non-productive. Following IMGT convention, CDR3 was defined as the stretch from the second conserved V-encoded cysteine up to the conserved J-encoded phenylalanine. In an earlier analysis of around 640 of the donors, sequences lacking an unambiguous match to a single V gene segment were excluded. An earlier analysis of some 610 of the donors called V segments functional above 56.7% productive rearrangements and segregating when the between-donor standard deviation exceeded 5%. A statistical classification framework was built for diagnosing cytomegalovirus status from the catalog of TCR beta chain sequences. V and J gene assignment, in a later analysis, came from comparing TCR nucleotide sequences with IMGT/GENE-DB human TR gene sequences. In a later analysis, CDR3 sequences and most-parsimonious VDJ recombination scenarios were assigned using the TCRdist pipeline. In a later analysis, each TCR beta chain was defined by its CDR3 amino acid sequence together with its V-gene family, and reads lacking a unique V-gene family were excluded. A later analysis removed 450 to 600 highly shared, low-generation-probability nucleotide sequences to deal with suspected cross-contamination and a sequencing artifact. A later analysis calculated a clonal expansion index for each public chain from normalized within-repertoire ranks of inferred template counts. Generation probabilities in a later analysis came from a VDJ recombination model fitted to out-of-frame rearrangements, and those results were checked against IGoR. In a later analysis, TCR-TCR, TCR-HLA and TCR-CMV co-occurrence was scored with hypergeometric tests, and a repertoire-size bias correction was applied to TCR pairs. In a later analysis, false discovery rates were estimated by permuting HLA or CMV assignments 20 times. In a later analysis, co-occurring TCRs were grouped using DBSCAN, with TCRdist sequence similarity added in when clustering inside HLA-allele-positive subsets. Co-occurrence clustering excluded repertoires with fewer than 30,000 or more than 120,000 public chains, plus five with anomalous nucleotide sharing. The table comes from immuneACCESS by way of TCRdb, which keeps in-frame sequences with V and J called. Part of the clones is missing from these tables; in studies checked, under half for an unresolved V gene and the rest for unknown reasons. That table supplies the V and J calls and clone size; D and trimming were determined from the DNA. This sample is represented by under 200,000 clones; 70% to 90% of them were singletons. Of the sample, around 0.3% is held by the ten largest clones.

From cysteine to phenylalanine, the CDR3 is 16 amino acids long. Solely the CDR3 DNA is kept, with 48 bases framed from the first base. A distance of 13 bases separates the germline ends of V and J, which lose 3 bases and 0 bases respectively. Sequences SGHVS (CDR1) and FNYEAQ (CDR2) are obtained from the germline V gene. The sequenced sample was PBMCs. The sequence was obtained from a woman aged 30 to 39 in good health and CMV-seronegative. The rearrangement combines TRBV7-6 with TRBJ2-3; no D gene can be assigned with confidence. The nucleotide sequence is given as TGTGCCAGCAGCTTCCTAGGTGACCAGAGCACAGATACGCAGTATTTT. This codes for CASSFLGDQSTDTQYF.